Listed below are T cell receptor beta chains from one sample, sequenced in a study of shared clonotypes between healthy human individuals. The data were produced by immunoSEQ multiplex PCR, yet TCRdb's version contains in-frame clones alone and is incomplete. The data show millions of clones, 93% seen once. The material sequenced was naive CD4+ T cells from PBMCs. Receptors originate from a man between 18 and 35 years old in good health. Some clones in this sample may be carry-over from other donors' samples. Both conserved end residues are part of each CDR3. The D gene is left open where the match is weak. Clone size is shown for a subset of rows, as once, few, many or a class of expanded clone.

clone_size: .; j_call: TRBJ2-1; d_call: TRBD2; v_call: TRBV9; cdr3_aa: CASSRSGLAYNEQFF; cdr3_nt: TGTGCCAGCAGCAGATCGGGACTAGCTTACAATGAGCAGTTCTTC
clone_size: few; j_call: TRBJ1-5; d_call: .; v_call: TRBV5-1; cdr3_aa: CASSPGDGGQPQHF; cdr3_nt: TGCGCCAGCAGCCCCGGGGACGGGGGTCAGCCCCAGCATTTT
clone_size: .; j_call: TRBJ2-1; d_call: .; v_call: TRBV5-1; cdr3_aa: CASSLDQSSYNEQFF; cdr3_nt: TGCGCCAGCAGCCTGGACCAGAGCTCCTACAATGAGCAGTTCTTC
clone_size: .; j_call: TRBJ1-1; d_call: .; v_call: TRBV28; cdr3_aa: CASSNSTVRRAFF; cdr3_nt: TGTGCCAGCAGTAATTCAACAGTGAGGAGGGCTTTCTTT
clone_size: .; j_call: TRBJ2-1; d_call: TRBD2; v_call: TRBV5-1; cdr3_aa: CASSSGGHNEQFF; cdr3_nt: TGCGCCAGCAGTAGCGGGGGACACAATGAGCAGTTCTTC
clone_size: .; j_call: TRBJ2-3; d_call: TRBD1; v_call: TRBV7-7; cdr3_aa: CASSPGQFSTDTQYF; cdr3_nt: TGTGCCAGCAGCCCGGGACAGTTCAGCACAGATACGCAGTATTTT
clone_size: .; j_call: TRBJ1-3; d_call: .; v_call: TRBV30; cdr3_aa: CAWRDRQVGGGNTIYF; cdr3_nt: TGTGCCTGGAGAGACCGACAGGTCGGCGGGGGAAACACCATATATTTT
clone_size: once; j_call: TRBJ2-3; d_call: TRBD1; v_call: TRBV11-3; cdr3_aa: CASSKGDRGSTDTQYF; cdr3_nt: TGTGCCAGCAGCAAGGGGGACAGGGGTAGCACAGATACGCAGTATTTT
clone_size: .; j_call: TRBJ2-7; d_call: TRBD1; v_call: TRBV6-6; cdr3_aa: CASTLGTGSYEQYF; cdr3_nt: TGTGCCAGCACCCTGGGGACAGGATCCTACGAGCAGTACTTC
clone_size: once; j_call: TRBJ2-3; d_call: TRBD1; v_call: TRBV10-3; cdr3_aa: CAISGQGQGQYF; cdr3_nt: TGTGCCATCAGTGGGCAGGGACAGGGCCAGTATTTT
clone_size: .; j_call: TRBJ1-2; d_call: .; v_call: TRBV29-1; cdr3_aa: CSARFNYGYTF; cdr3_nt: TGCAGCGCTAGATTTAACTATGGCTACACCTTC
clone_size: .; j_call: TRBJ1-4; d_call: TRBD1; v_call: TRBV4-1; cdr3_aa: CASRSIGQGIEKLFF; cdr3_nt: TGCGCCAGCAGATCTATCGGACAGGGCATTGAAAAACTGTTTTTT
clone_size: few; j_call: TRBJ2-1; d_call: .; v_call: TRBV5-1; cdr3_aa: CASSLTSDGTPFF; cdr3_nt: TGCGCCAGCAGCCTAACCTCGGACGGGACCCCGTTCTTC
clone_size: .; j_call: TRBJ2-2; d_call: TRBD2; v_call: TRBV5-1; cdr3_aa: CASGYLAGVTGELFF; cdr3_nt: TGCGCCAGCGGGTATCTAGCGGGAGTTACCGGGGAGCTGTTTTTT
clone_size: .; j_call: TRBJ1-2; d_call: TRBD1; v_call: TRBV6-5; cdr3_aa: CASSGDRLNYGYTF; cdr3_nt: TGTGCCAGCAGTGGGGACAGACTTAACTATGGCTACACCTTC
clone_size: .; j_call: TRBJ2-3; d_call: .; v_call: TRBV28; cdr3_aa: CASWFLTGDFYF; cdr3_nt: TGTGCCAGCTGGTTTCTGACGGGAGATTTTTATTTT
clone_size: .; j_call: TRBJ1-1; d_call: .; v_call: TRBV7-8; cdr3_aa: CASSQTSATAAFF; cdr3_nt: TGTGCCAGCAGCCAAACCTCCGCGACGGCCGCTTTCTTT
clone_size: .; j_call: TRBJ1-3; d_call: .; v_call: TRBV11-2; cdr3_aa: CASSAREGFSGNTIYF; cdr3_nt: TGTGCCAGCAGCGCCAGAGAAGGGTTCTCTGGAAACACCATATATTTT
clone_size: .; j_call: TRBJ1-6; d_call: .; v_call: TRBV18; cdr3_aa: CASSPGIRDTGPPLHF; cdr3_nt: TGTGCCAGCTCACCGGGAATCCGGGACACCGGGCCACCCCTCCACTTT
clone_size: .; j_call: TRBJ1-4; d_call: .; v_call: TRBV5-1; cdr3_aa: CASSKNPRREEKLFF; cdr3_nt: TGCGCCAGCAGCAAGAATCCCAGGCGGGAGGAAAAACTGTTTTTT
clone_size: .; j_call: TRBJ1-1; d_call: .; v_call: TRBV10-3; cdr3_aa: CAISDPGTQGTEAFF; cdr3_nt: TGTGCCATCAGTGACCCCGGGACCCAGGGGACTGAAGCTTTCTTT
clone_size: .; j_call: TRBJ2-3; d_call: TRBD1; v_call: TRBV5-1; cdr3_aa: CASHPVGGIADTQYF; cdr3_nt: TGCGCCAGCCACCCCGTAGGGGGCATCGCAGATACGCAGTATTTT
clone_size: many; j_call: TRBJ1-4; d_call: .; v_call: TRBV25-1; cdr3_aa: CASSRGAEEKLFF; cdr3_nt: TGTGCCAGCAGCCGAGGGGCAGAGGAAAAACTGTTTTTT
clone_size: .; j_call: TRBJ2-1; d_call: TRBD2; v_call: TRBV7-3; cdr3_aa: CASSLHSGAPYNEQFF; cdr3_nt: TGTGCCAGCAGCTTACACAGCGGGGCCCCCTACAATGAGCAGTTCTTC
clone_size: .; j_call: TRBJ1-5; d_call: TRBD1; v_call: TRBV4-1; cdr3_aa: CASSQAGGDRGSNQPQHF; cdr3_nt: TGCGCCAGCAGCCAAGCGGGGGGGGACAGGGGTAGCAATCAGCCCCAGCATTTT
clone_size: .; j_call: TRBJ2-5; d_call: TRBD2; v_call: TRBV5-1; cdr3_aa: CASSRETSGSFETQYF; cdr3_nt: TGCGCCAGCAGCAGGGAGACTAGCGGGAGTTTTGAGACCCAGTACTTC
clone_size: .; j_call: TRBJ2-3; d_call: .; v_call: TRBV6-1; cdr3_aa: CASSRSRGNTDTQYF; cdr3_nt: TGTGCCAGCTCTCGATCCCGCGGGAACACAGATACGCAGTATTTT
clone_size: .; j_call: TRBJ2-5; d_call: .; v_call: TRBV5-1; cdr3_aa: CASSLGGASAQETQYF; cdr3_nt: TGCGCCAGCAGCTTGGGCGGAGCTAGCGCCCAAGAGACCCAGTACTTC
clone_size: .; j_call: TRBJ2-1; d_call: TRBD2; v_call: TRBV30; cdr3_aa: CAWKRTSGSNEQFF; cdr3_nt: TGTGCCTGGAAGAGGACTAGCGGGAGCAATGAGCAGTTCTTC
clone_size: .; j_call: TRBJ2-1; d_call: TRBD2; v_call: TRBV7-3; cdr3_aa: CASSGGLADHNEQFF; cdr3_nt: TGTGCCAGCAGCGGGGGACTAGCGGATCACAATGAGCAGTTCTTC
clone_size: .; j_call: TRBJ2-6; d_call: .; v_call: TRBV5-1; cdr3_aa: CASSLVASSGANVLTF; cdr3_nt: TGCGCCAGCAGCTTGGTAGCGTCGTCTGGGGCCAACGTCCTGACTTTC
clone_size: .; j_call: TRBJ2-5; d_call: TRBD2; v_call: TRBV2; cdr3_aa: CASRGWGLPQETQYF; cdr3_nt: TGTGCCAGCAGAGGGTGGGGACTACCCCAAGAGACCCAGTACTTC
clone_size: .; j_call: TRBJ1-1; d_call: TRBD1; v_call: TRBV27; cdr3_aa: CASSLSTGVATEAFF; cdr3_nt: TGTGCCAGCAGTTTAAGTACAGGGGTGGCCACTGAAGCTTTCTTT
clone_size: .; j_call: TRBJ2-6; d_call: .; v_call: TRBV6-6; cdr3_aa: CASSYSDSGANVLTF; cdr3_nt: TGTGCCAGCAGTTACTCAGACTCTGGGGCCAACGTCCTGACTTTC
clone_size: .; j_call: TRBJ2-3; d_call: TRBD2; v_call: TRBV15; cdr3_aa: CATSTGTSGGSTDTQYF; cdr3_nt: TGTGCCACCAGCACCGGGACTAGCGGAGGTAGCACAGATACGCAGTATTTT
clone_size: .; j_call: TRBJ1-1; d_call: .; v_call: TRBV5-1; cdr3_aa: CASSPSLSTEAFF; cdr3_nt: TGCGCCAGCAGCCCCTCCCTCAGTACTGAAGCTTTCTTT
clone_size: .; j_call: TRBJ2-1; d_call: TRBD2; v_call: TRBV7-2; cdr3_aa: CASSLVVTSGMYEQFF; cdr3_nt: TGTGCCAGCAGCTTAGTCGTGACTAGCGGGATGTATGAGCAGTTCTTC
clone_size: few; j_call: TRBJ1-2; d_call: TRBD1; v_call: TRBV9; cdr3_aa: CASSPSTGGATGYTF; cdr3_nt: TGTGCCAGCAGCCCGTCCACAGGGGGCGCGACCGGCTACACCTTC
clone_size: .; j_call: TRBJ2-3; d_call: TRBD1; v_call: TRBV27; cdr3_aa: CASSRQGTTDTQYF; cdr3_nt: TGTGCCAGCAGTAGACAGGGGACCACAGATACGCAGTATTTT
clone_size: .; j_call: TRBJ2-1; d_call: TRBD2; v_call: TRBV7-2; cdr3_aa: CASSPGLAGRRSSYNEQFF; cdr3_nt: TGTGCCAGCAGCCCGGGACTAGCGGGAAGGCGGTCGTCCTACAATGAGCAGTTCTTC
clone_size: .; j_call: TRBJ1-2; d_call: TRBD1; v_call: TRBV27; cdr3_aa: CASSNWGQGEGYTF; cdr3_nt: TGTGCCAGCTCTAACTGGGGCCAGGGGGAAGGCTACACCTTC
clone_size: .; j_call: TRBJ1-4; d_call: .; v_call: TRBV6-5; cdr3_aa: CASSSSWNEKLFF; cdr3_nt: TGTGCCAGCAGTTCTTCATGGAATGAAAAACTGTTTTTT
clone_size: once; j_call: TRBJ2-7; d_call: .; v_call: TRBV29-1; cdr3_aa: CSVGQRASIKEGAQYF; cdr3_nt: TGCAGCGTTGGTCAGCGGGCCTCGATCAAAGAGGGGGCGCAGTACTTC
clone_size: .; j_call: TRBJ2-2; d_call: TRBD2; v_call: TRBV5-1; cdr3_aa: CASSFLAGGGTGELFF; cdr3_nt: TGCGCCAGCAGCTTCCTAGCGGGAGGGGGAACCGGGGAGCTGTTTTTT
clone_size: .; j_call: TRBJ2-3; d_call: TRBD2; v_call: TRBV4-1; cdr3_aa: CASSQDTAGGRADTQYF; cdr3_nt: TGCGCCAGCAGCCAAGATACAGCGGGAGGGCGGGCAGATACGCAGTATTTT
clone_size: .; j_call: TRBJ2-6; d_call: TRBD1; v_call: TRBV19; cdr3_aa: CASPRVDNGQGTGSSGANVLTF; cdr3_nt: TGTGCCAGTCCAAGGGTGGACAATGGACAGGGAACTGGCTCCTCTGGGGCCAACGTCCTGACTTTC
clone_size: .; j_call: TRBJ2-1; d_call: .; v_call: TRBV14; cdr3_aa: CASSQLGSGYNEQFF; cdr3_nt: TGTGCCAGCAGCCAATTAGGGAGTGGTTACAATGAGCAGTTCTTC
clone_size: .; j_call: TRBJ2-1; d_call: TRBD2; v_call: TRBV5-1; cdr3_aa: CASRAGLADSYNEQFF; cdr3_nt: TGCGCCAGCAGGGCGGGACTAGCGGACTCCTACAATGAGCAGTTCTTC
clone_size: .; j_call: TRBJ1-1; d_call: .; v_call: TRBV5-1; cdr3_aa: CASRELNTEAFF; cdr3_nt: TGCGCCAGCAGGGAGTTGAACACTGAAGCTTTCTTT
clone_size: .; j_call: TRBJ2-7; d_call: .; v_call: TRBV21-1; cdr3_aa: CASSKAVGGYEQYF; cdr3_nt: TGTGCCAGCAGCAAAGCGGTGGGGGGGTACGAGCAGTACTTC
clone_size: .; j_call: TRBJ2-3; d_call: .; v_call: TRBV2; cdr3_aa: CASSSVDTQYF; cdr3_nt: TGTGCCAGCAGTTCAGTGGATACGCAGTATTTT
clone_size: .; j_call: TRBJ1-3; d_call: .; v_call: TRBV2; cdr3_aa: CASRFTGNTIYF; cdr3_nt: TGTGCCAGCAGATTTACAGGAAACACCATATATTTT